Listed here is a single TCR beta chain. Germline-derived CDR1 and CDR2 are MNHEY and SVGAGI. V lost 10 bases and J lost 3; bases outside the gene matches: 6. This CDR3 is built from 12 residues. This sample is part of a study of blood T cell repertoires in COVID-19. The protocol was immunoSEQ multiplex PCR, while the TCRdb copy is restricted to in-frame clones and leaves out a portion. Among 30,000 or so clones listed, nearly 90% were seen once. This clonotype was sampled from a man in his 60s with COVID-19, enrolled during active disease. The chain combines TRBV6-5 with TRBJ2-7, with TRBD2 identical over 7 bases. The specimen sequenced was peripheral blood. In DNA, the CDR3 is TGTGCCACCCTGGGGGAGGGCTACGAGCAGTACTTC. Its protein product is CATLGEGYEQYF.